These 27 T cell receptor beta chains were sequenced from one sample in a study of beta chain features in type 1 diabetes. Findings and limits, study-wide: People with Type 1 diabetes carried modestly yet significantly shorter TCRB CDR3s in all four CD4+ subsets.

These receptors have no identified antigens. Reverse transcribing all isolated RNA meant expressed TCRB transcripts were sequenced. The protocol was immunoSEQ multiplex PCR, while the TCRdb copy is restricted to in-frame clones and leaves out a portion. The data show 280,000 or so clones, 15% seen once. The sample taken for sequencing was naive CD4+ T cells from blood. These receptors were collected from a man aged 18 to 29 with type 1 diabetes.

The V and J genes are TRBV30 and TRBJ1-1, with 8 bases that match TRBD1. The CDR3 runs to 13 residues. The V gene end was trimmed by 7 bases and the J gene end by 0 bases; junction bases not matched to a gene: 4. CDR1 and CDR2 from the germline V gene are GTSNPN and SVGIG (reference sequence). The DNA for the CDR3 is TGTGCCTCTTACAGGGGGTTGAACACTGAAGCTTTCTTT. Amino acid sequence: CASYRGLNTEAFF.

The chain is built from TRBV5-1 and TRBJ2-3, with 11 bases fitting TRBD2. Looked up from germline, CDR1 is SGHRS and CDR2 is YFSETQ. The CDR3 extends over 17 amino acids. With V trimmed by 4 bases and J by 0 bases, 7 bases remained unmatched. The CDR3 bases are TGCGCCAGCAGCACAACTAGCGGGAGCCCTAGCACAGATACGCAGTATTTT. It encodes CASSTTSGSPSTDTQYF. The full variable domain, completed using reference TRBV5-1 and TRBJ2-3, is KAGVTQTPRYLIKTRGQQVTLSCSPISGHRSVSWYQQTPGQGLQFLFEYFSETQRNKGNFPGRFSGRQFSNSRSEMNVSTLELGDSALYLCASSTTSGSPSTDTQYFGPGTRLTVL.

The V call is TRBV5-1, the J call TRBJ1-5; D might be TRBD1 (5 bases). Trimming cost V 0 bases and J 3 bases, with 10 bases left between them. This CDR3 has 15 amino acids. The germline CDR1 and CDR2 sequences are SGHRS and YFSETQ. CDR3 sequence (DNA): TGCGCCAGCAGCTTGGAGGGGCAGACCAATCAGCCCCAGCATTTT. It translates to CASSLEGQTNQPQHF.

This clone was detected only a few times. This chain's CDR3 is CASSHTPRDPYGYTF. DNA for the CDR3: TGTGCCAGTAGTCATACTCCCAGGGATCCCTATGGCTACACCTTC. V is TRBV19 and J is TRBJ1-2, with D possibly matching TRBD1 (5 bases). V gave up 5 bases and J gave up 4 bases, with 17 bases separating them. CDR3 length: 15 residues. CDR1 and CDR2 (germline): LNHDA, SQIVND (reference sequence).

CDR3 nucleotide sequence: TGTGCCAGCAGTTACTCCGGACAGGGGCGGCCCGAGCAGTACTTC. Translated: CASSYSGQGRPEQYF. V is TRBV6-6 and J is TRBJ2-7; 9 nucleotides align to TRBD1. Germline assignment: CDR1 MNHNY and CDR2 SVGAGI (reference sequence). This CDR3 contains 15 residues. J gave up 6 bases and V 0 bases, and 6 bases lay outside the gene matches.

This clone has only a few counts. The V gene is TRBV5-1, the J gene TRBJ1-2; D may be TRBD1 (6 bases). The germline gives CDR1 SGHRS, CDR2 YFSETQ. The V end was cut by 0 bases, the J end by 8 bases, with 20 bases between. The CDR3 has 16 amino acids. CDR3 loop: CASSLAKSGTLEGYTF. The DNA for the CDR3 is TGCGCCAGCAGCTTGGCCAAGTCAGGGACATTGGAAGGCTACACCTTC. The entire variable domain, with the rest obtained from reference TRBV5-1 and TRBJ1-2, is as follows: KAGVTQTPRYLIKTRGQQVTLSCSPISGHRSVSWYQQTPGQGLQFLFEYFSETQRNKGNFPGRFSGRQFSNSRSEMNVSTLELGDSALYLCASSLAKSGTLEGYTFGSGTRLTVV.

This sequence joins TRBV6-5 and TRBJ1-1, with TRBD1 matching over 9 bases. Germline V CDR1 and CDR2: MNHEY, SVGAGI. The CDR3 extends over 13 amino acids. V gave up 6 bases and J gave up 3 bases; unmatched junction bases: 2. For the CDR3, the DNA is TGTGCCAGCAGGGGACAGGGCGACACTGAAGCTTTCTTT. Encoded protein: CASRGQGDTEAFF.

This chain connects TRBV5-4 to TRBJ2-2; 7 nucleotides line up with TRBD1. Germline V CDR1 and CDR2: SGHNT, YYREEE (reference sequence). The length of the CDR3 is 15 residues. The junction had 10 bases not matched to a gene; V was cut back by 4 bases and J by 7 bases. CDR3 sequence (DNA): TGTGCCAGCAGCATCCCGGGACAGCAATACGGGGAGCTGTTTTTT. Translated: CASSIPGQQYGELFF.

This sequence joins TRBV7-9 and TRBJ1-3; D possibly corresponds to TRBD1 (6 bases). The CDR3 spans 15 residues. V was pared by 2 bases and J by 1 base, with 9 bases between. Germline values: CDR1 SEHNR, CDR2 FQNEAQ (reference sequence). The CDR3 nucleotides are TGTGCCAGCAGCTTAAAACAGGGATCTGGAAACACCATATATTTT. It encodes CASSLKQGSGNTIYF. Full variable domain (remainder filled in from reference TRBV7-9 and TRBJ1-3): DTGVSQNPRHKITKRGQNVTFRCDPISEHNRLYWYRQTLGQGPEFLTYFQNEAQLEKSRLLSDRFSAERPKGSFSTLEIQRTEQGDSAMYLCASSLKQGSGNTIYFGEGSWLTVV.

CDR3 loop: CASSSRGTGYGYTF. CDR3 in DNA: TGTGCCAGCAGCTCTAGAGGGACAGGGTATGGCTACACCTTC. The chain couples TRBV7-2 to TRBJ1-2; 9 nucleotides match TRBD1. Germline assignment: CDR1 SGHTA and CDR2 FQGNSA. The CDR3 runs to 14 residues. J lost 5 bases, V lost 4 bases, and 5 bases had no gene match. Full variable domain (rest looked up from reference TRBV7-2 and TRBJ1-2): GAGVSQSPSNKVTEKGKDVELRCDPISGHTALYWYRQSLGQGLEFLIYFQGNSAPDKSGLPSDRFSAERTGGSVSTLTIQRTQQEDSAVYLCASSSRGTGYGYTFGSGTRLTVV.

This clone was observed a few times. The chain couples TRBV5-1 to TRBJ2-7; 8 bases are shared with TRBD2. Germline loops: CDR1 SGHRS, CDR2 YFSETQ. V lost 1 base and J lost 0; bases outside the gene matches: 6. CDR3 length: 16 residues. CDR3 nucleotide sequence: TGCGCCAGCAGCTTGCTTAGCGGGGCCAGCTCCTACGAGCAGTACTTC. The encoded protein is CASSLLSGASSYEQYF.

A few counts support this clone. The chain is built from TRBV10-3 and TRBJ2-7; the D gene is possibly TRBD2 (5 bases). CDR3 size: 13 residues. V dropped 3 bases and J dropped 0 bases, with 6 bases sitting between them. The germline gives CDR1 ENHRY, CDR2 SYGVKD. The CDR3 DNA reads TGTGCCATCAGTGACGGACTCTCCTACGAGCAGTACTTC. Its translation: CAISDGLSYEQYF.

The chain uses TRBV7-2 and TRBJ2-5, with D uncertain. The length of the CDR3 is 11 residues. With 5 bases removed from V and 5 bases from J, the gap between germline ends came to 6 bases. Per the germline V gene, CDR1 is SGHTA and CDR2 is FQGNSA. The chain's CDR3 is CASSPRETQYF. The CDR3 nucleotides are TGTGCCAGCAGCCCTCGGGAGACCCAGTACTTC.

The J gene is TRBJ2-5, the V gene TRBV28; no definite D call. The CDR3 covers 12 residues. The germline V gene has CDR1 MDHEN and CDR2 SYDVKM. Trimming cost V 4 bases and J 9 bases, with 12 bases left between them. The CDR3: CASSSPTRAQYF. The CDR3 DNA reads as TGTGCCAGCAGTTCCCCTACACGGGCCCAGTACTTC.

The CDR3 DNA is TGTGCCAGCAGCCCCTACACCGGGGAGCTGTTTTTT. As protein: CASSPYTGELFF. The rearrangement uses TRBV5-4 and TRBJ2-2; unclear D gene. Per germline, CDR1 SGHNT and CDR2 YYREEE (reference sequence). The CDR3 length is 12 residues. With 4 bases removed from V and 3 bases from J, the gap between germline ends came to 4 bases.

This chain connects TRBV11-2 to TRBJ2-5; D unclear. The germline V gene has CDR1 SGHAT and CDR2 FQNNGV. V gave up 5 bases and J gave up 0 bases, with 13 bases separating them. The length of the CDR3 is 15 residues. CDR3 region: CASSPILGYQETQYF. The CDR3, as DNA: TGTGCCAGCAGCCCGATACTCGGGTACCAAGAGACCCAGTACTTC.

This rearrangement joins TRBV7-7 to TRBJ2-5; 7 bases are shared with TRBD2. In germline, CDR1 is SSHAT, CDR2 FNYEAQ (reference sequence). The CDR3 loop spans 15 amino acids. The V segment lost 1 base and the J segment 2 bases; nucleotides outside the gene matches: 4. CDR3 protein: CASSLGLAAQETQYF. In DNA, the CDR3 is TGTGCCAGCAGCTTAGGCCTAGCGGCACAAGAGACCCAGTACTTC.

The chain has TRBV6-6 and TRBJ1-1, with a tentative D call TRBD1 (6 bases). V lost 2 bases and J 3 bases, leaving 10 bases between the germline ends. The V gene's germline CDR1 is MNHNY and CDR2 SVGAGI (reference sequence). The CDR3 spans 14 residues. CDR3 nucleotide sequence: TGTGCCAGCAGTTACCTGCCAGGGGACACTGAAGCTTTCTTT. Translating gives CASSYLPGDTEAFF.

Only a few counts were recorded for this clone. The gene calls are TRBV7-2 and TRBJ1-2; possible D gene TRBD1, 5 bases. Trimming took off 5 bases at V and 4 bases at J, with 11 bases between the two ends. This CDR3 is 13 amino acids long. The V gene's germline CDR1 is SGHTA and CDR2 FQGNSA. CDR3 coding DNA: TGTGCCAGCAGCCCAAGCGGGGGCTATGGCTACACCTTC. It codes for CASSPSGGYGYTF.

The rearrangement uses TRBV7-8 and TRBJ2-3; TRBD2 aligns across 9 bases. CDR1 is SGHVS, CDR2 FQNEAQ, per germline. Losses at the gene ends were 3 bases for V and 4 bases for J; bases not matched to a gene: 5. CDR3 length: 15 amino acids. The CDR3 here is CASSFLAGNPDTQYF. In nucleotides, the CDR3 is TGTGCCAGCAGCTTTCTAGCGGGAAATCCAGATACGCAGTATTTT.

This clone was recorded a few times. V usage is TRBV7-6 and J usage is TRBJ1-6; tentatively, D is TRBD1 (6 bases). This CDR3 is built from 16 residues. V lost 6 bases and J lost 14, with 26 bases in between. Germline V gene data show CDR1 as SGHVS and CDR2 as FNYEAQ. Here the CDR3 reads CASSTVRGPKGRSLHF. The CDR3 nucleotides read TGTGCCAGCAGTACCGTCAGGGGACCCAAAGGTAGATCCCTCCACTTT. The full variable domain, rest sourced from reference TRBV7-6 and TRBJ1-6, is GAGVSQSPRYKVTKRGQDVALRCDPISGHVSLYWYRQALGQGPEFLTYFNYEAQQDKSGLPNDRFSAERPEGSISTLTIQRTEQRDSAMYRCASSTVRGPKGRSLHFGNGTRLTVT.

The chain recombines TRBV11-2 with TRBJ1-1; a possible D gene is TRBD1 (6 bases). The CDR3 contains 13 residues. Germline CDR1 SGHAT, CDR2 FQNNGV. V was trimmed by 4 bases and J by 4 bases, leaving 10 bases between them. The CDR3: CASSWSQGTEAFF. For the CDR3, the DNA is TGTGCCAGCAGCTGGTCACAGGGCACTGAAGCTTTCTTT. The full variable domain, in which reference TRBV11-2 and TRBJ1-1 provide the parts outside the CDR3, is EAGVAQSPRYKIIEKRQSVAFWCNPISGHATLYWYQQILGQGPKLLIQFQNNGVVDDSQLPKDRFSAERLKGVDSTLKIQPAKLEDSAVYLCASSWSQGTEAFFGQGTRLTVV.

The V gene is TRBV29-1, the J gene TRBJ2-5; D is perhaps TRBD2 (6 bases). The CDR3 extends over 13 amino acids. V was trimmed by 2 bases and J by 5 bases, leaving 12 bases between them. The germline gives CDR1 SQVTM, CDR2 ANQGSEA. The CDR3, as DNA: TGCAGCGTTGAACGGGGGTTGCAGGAGACCCAGTACTTC. It specifies CSVERGLQETQYF.

The chain is built from TRBV5-1 and TRBJ2-5; 8 positions match TRBD1. After removal of 1 base from V and 1 base from J, the junction contained 3 bases not matched to a gene. The germline V gene has CDR1 SGHRS and CDR2 YFSETQ. This CDR3 comprises 15 residues. CDR3 nucleotides: TGCGCCAGCAGCTTGTTGGACAGGGCCCAAGAGACCCAGTACTTC. This encodes CASSLLDRAQETQYF.

This clone came up a few times. The chain carries TRBV30 and TRBJ1-5; 9 bases fit TRBD1. This CDR3 has 17 amino acids. V lost 2 bases to trimming and J lost 9 bases; unmatched junction nucleotides: 17. The germline gives CDR1 GTSNPN, CDR2 SVGIG (reference sequence). CDR3 loop: CAWSSRMGDRVWRPQHF. In DNA, the CDR3 is TGTGCCTGGAGTTCCCGAATGGGGGACAGGGTATGGCGGCCCCAGCATTTT. Full variable domain (missing parts from reference TRBV30 and TRBJ1-5): SQTIHQWPATLVQPVGSPLSLECTVEGTSNPNLYWYRQAAGRGLQLLFYSVGIGQISSEVPQNLSASRPQDRQFILSSKKLLLSDSGFYLCAWSSRMGDRVWRPQHFGDGTRLSIL.

This clone was detected only a few times. The genes are TRBV5-6 and TRBJ2-7; maybe TRBD2 (7 bases). Trimming took 7 bases from V and 2 from J, leaving 19 bases between them. From germline, CDR1 is SGHDT and CDR2 YYEEEE. This CDR3 has 15 residues. This CDR3 is CASHLREGGPYEQYF. CDR3 coding DNA: TGTGCCAGCCACCTCAGAGAGGGGGGGCCCTACGAGCAGTACTTC.

The chain is built from TRBV14 and TRBJ2-2; TRBD1 matches 7 bases. The germline V gene has CDR1 SGHDN and CDR2 FVKESK. The CDR3 consists of 17 residues. With V trimmed by 5 bases and J by 8 bases, 17 bases remained unmatched. CDR3 amino acids: CASSSFRGREVPGELFF. DNA of the CDR3: TGTGCCAGCAGCTCCTTTAGGGGGCGCGAAGTTCCTGGGGAGCTGTTTTTT. The whole variable domain, filled in from reference TRBV14 and TRBJ2-2, reads EAGVTQFPSHSVIEKGQTVTLRCDPISGHDNLYWYRRVMGKEIKFLLHFVKESKQDESGMPNNRFLAERTGGTYSTLKVQPAELEDSGVYFCASSSFRGREVPGELFFGEGSRLTVL.